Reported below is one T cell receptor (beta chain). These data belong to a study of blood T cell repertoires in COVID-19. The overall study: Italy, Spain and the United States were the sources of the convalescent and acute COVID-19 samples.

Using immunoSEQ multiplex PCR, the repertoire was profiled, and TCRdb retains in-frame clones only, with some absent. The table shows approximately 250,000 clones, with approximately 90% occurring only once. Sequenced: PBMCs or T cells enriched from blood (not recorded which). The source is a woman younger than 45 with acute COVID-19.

CDR3 loop: CSVDLPGSGSYEQYF. CDR3 sequence (DNA): TGCAGCGTTGATCTCCCCGGGAGTGGGTCCTACGAGCAGTACTTC. The chain employs TRBV29-1 and TRBJ2-7; D might be TRBD2 (6 bases). Trimming removed 3 bases from V and 1 base from J, with 16 bases in between. The V gene's germline CDR1 is SQVTM and CDR2 ANQGSEA. This CDR3 has 15 residues.